These 32 T cell receptor beta chains share one sample of origin, sequenced in a study of OX40 agonist ivuxolimab in advanced cancers. Receptor amplification or capture employed the immunoSEQ multiplex PCR assay. TCRdb took this table from immuneACCESS and kept in-frame rearrangements with V and J called. Such tables lack part of the clones; where checked against another copy, unresolved V genes explain under half of the gap, and the rest is unexplained. The sample profile shows 25,000 to 40,000 clones; less than 90% of them were found once. The biggest ten clones account for approximately 20% of the sample. The starting material was CD4+ or CD8+ T cells sorted from blood, obtained in a trial of the OX40 agonist ivuxolimab. The receptors shown here come from an adult with an advanced solid tumor such as melanoma, head and neck, liver or kidney cancer.

The rearrangement links TRBV7-3 to TRBJ2-5; D gene uncertain. The CDR3 consists of 13 residues. Germline CDR1 is SGHTA and CDR2 is FQGTGA. Trimming took 1 base from V and 2 from J, leaving 5 bases between them. The CDR3 nucleotides are TGTGCCAGCAGCTTAAAAGGGCAAGAGACCCAGTACTTC. This sequence encodes CASSLKGQETQYF.

This chain joins TRBV7-9 and TRBJ1-2, with no clear D. The CDR3 extends over 15 amino acids. Trimming pared 4 bases from V and 3 bases from J, leaving 15 bases between. The germline V gene has CDR1 SEHNR and CDR2 FQNEAQ (reference sequence). The CDR3 here is CASSSPGGRYYGYTF. CDR3 DNA: TGTGCCAGCAGCTCCCCAGGAGGCCGTTACTATGGCTACACCTTC.

This clone is a singleton in its sample. This chain joins TRBV28 and TRBJ2-5; D perhaps matches TRBD2 (5 bases). The germline V gene encodes CDR1 MDHEN and CDR2 SYDVKM. The V and J ends lost 5 bases and 2 bases respectively, with 18 bases between them. The CDR3 is 16 residues long. The chain's CDR3 is CASSPPRLRLQETQYF. CDR3 DNA sequence: TGTGCCAGCAGTCCGCCCCGACTACGTCTGCAAGAGACCCAGTACTTC. Full variable domain (outside the CDR3, taken from reference TRBV28 and TRBJ2-5): DVKVTQSSRYLVKRTGEKVFLECVQDMDHENMFWYRQDPGLGLRLIYFSYDVKMKEKGDIPEGYSVSREKKERFSLILESASTNQTSMYLCASSPPRLRLQETQYFGPGTRLLVL.

The chain links TRBV5-5 to TRBJ2-7; TRBD1 aligns across 9 bases. The V segment lost 2 bases and the J segment 1 base; nucleotides outside the gene matches: 1. CDR1 and CDR2 from the germline V gene are SGHKS and YYEKEE (reference sequence). The CDR3 spans 14 residues. In DNA form, the CDR3 reads TGTGCCAGCAGCTTTGGGACAGGGTCCTACGAGCAGTACTTC. Amino acid sequence: CASSFGTGSYEQYF.

CDR3 sequence (DNA): TGTGCCAGCCATCGGGACGGAGGGCGCAATCAGCCCCAGCATTTT. It specifies CASHRDGGRNQPQHF. The chain joins TRBV28 to TRBJ1-5; a weak D match, TRBD1 (5 bases). CDR1 and CDR2 from the germline V gene are MDHEN and SYDVKM. CDR3 size: 15 residues. V dropped 8 bases and J dropped 2 bases, with 16 bases sitting between them.

V and J are TRBV14 and TRBJ1-6; D perhaps matches TRBD1 (6 bases). The CDR3 covers 14 residues. Germline V gene data show CDR1 as SGHDN and CDR2 as FVKESK. V was trimmed by 4 bases and J by 4 bases, leaving 8 bases between them. The CDR3 reads CASSPTGYNSPLHF. The CDR3 DNA sequence: TGTGCCAGCAGCCCGACAGGTTATAATTCACCCCTCCACTTT.

By sample fraction, this clone is medium-sized (0.01 to 0.1%). The rearrangement links TRBV19 to TRBJ1-5; D might be TRBD1 (6 bases). Germline loops: CDR1 LNHDA, CDR2 SQIVND (reference sequence). V was clipped by 3 bases and J by 0 bases, with 9 bases between them. This CDR3 spans 15 amino acids. The DNA of the CDR3 is TGTGCCAGTAGTATCTGGACAGCTAGCAATCAGCCCCAGCATTTT. Translating gives CASSIWTASNQPQHF.

The V and J genes are TRBV7-2 and TRBJ2-7; D gene ambiguous. CDR1 is SGHTA, CDR2 FQGNSA, per germline. Trimming took 5 bases from V and 4 from J, leaving 15 bases between them. This CDR3 spans 14 amino acids. Here the CDR3 reads CASSRPGVLYEQYF. The DNA for the CDR3 is TGTGCCAGCAGCCGTCCAGGAGTTTTATACGAGCAGTACTTC.

The chain employs TRBV4-3 and TRBJ1-1; possibly TRBD1 for D (5 bases). This CDR3 comprises 13 residues. V was trimmed by 5 bases and J by 8 bases, leaving 15 bases between them. Germline lookup yields CDR1 LGHNA and CDR2 YSLEER. CDR3 nucleotides: TGCGCCAGCAGCACCCGACAGCACCGGGAAGCTTTCTTT. This encodes CASSTRQHREAFF.

This chain links TRBV5-4 with TRBJ1-1; D remains ambiguous. CDR1 is SGHNT and CDR2 is YYREEE in the germline V gene (reference sequence). The CDR3 runs to 14 residues. Deletions cut 0 bases from V and 5 bases from J, with 11 bases between. CDR3 residues: CASSLEGLGTEAFF. The CDR3 bases are TGTGCCAGCAGCTTGGAGGGATTAGGGACTGAAGCTTTCTTT.

V and J are TRBV6-5 and TRBJ1-5, with no clear D. Trimming stripped 0 bases from V and 2 bases from J, with 8 bases between. This CDR3 is 15 amino acids long. Per germline, CDR1 MNHEY and CDR2 SVGAGI. DNA for the CDR3: TGTGCCAGCAGTTACTCAGAGGGTGGCAATCAGCCCCAGCATTTT. This translates into CASSYSEGGNQPQHF.

The V and J genes are TRBV6-5 and TRBJ1-1, with D possibly TRBD1 on 6 matching bases. CDR1 and CDR2 from the germline V gene are MNHEY and SVGAGI. V was pared by 2 bases and J by 3 bases, with 7 bases between. The CDR3 is 13 amino acids. The CDR3 region has the DNA TGTGCCAGCAGTTACAGGGGGGACACTGAAGCTTTCTTT. Encoded protein: CASSYRGDTEAFF.

The chain recombines TRBV6-1 with TRBJ1-2; no clear D gene. CDR1 MNHNS and CDR2 SASEGT come from the germline V gene. Between the trimmed V and J ends, which lost 6 bases and 8 bases, there was a span of 10 bases. The CDR3 runs 11 residues. Here the CDR3 DNA reads TGTGCCAGCAGCCCCGGGGAGGGCTACACCTTC. Protein sequence: CASSPGEGYTF.

The V gene is TRBV2, the J gene TRBJ2-3, with 8 bases identical to TRBD1. The CDR3 is 15 residues long. The V and J ends lost 6 bases and 2 bases, in that order; junction bases with no gene match: 7. Germline V gives CDR1 SNHLY, CDR2 FYNNEI. CDR3 amino acids: CASSGQGRNTDTQYF. The CDR3 bases are TGTGCCAGCAGCGGACAGGGCAGGAACACAGATACGCAGTATTTT.

This clone was counted a few times. The chain couples TRBV7-3 to TRBJ2-5, with 11 bases matching TRBD1. Per the germline V gene, CDR1 is SGHTA and CDR2 is FQGTGA. Losses at the gene ends were 4 bases for V and 1 base for J; bases not matched to a gene: 2. The CDR3 contains 15 residues. CDR3 loop: CASSSGTGGQETQYF. The DNA for the CDR3 is TGTGCCAGCAGCTCGGGGACAGGGGGCCAAGAGACCCAGTACTTC.

The gene calls are TRBV28 and TRBJ1-4, with 7 bases identical to TRBD1. The CDR3 covers 14 residues. CDR1 is MDHEN and CDR2 is SYDVKM in the germline V gene. After removal of 5 bases from V and 3 bases from J, the junction contained 3 bases not matched to a gene. The CDR3 nucleotides read TGTGCCAGCAGTACAGGGGACGCTAATGAAAAACTGTTTTTT. Its translation: CASSTGDANEKLFF.

In this sample, this clone turned up once. J is TRBJ2-7 and V is TRBV28; D is uncertain. CDR3 length: 13 residues. The V gene's germline CDR1 is MDHEN and CDR2 SYDVKM. Trimming left V 3 bases short and J 2 bases short, with 8 bases between. The CDR3 DNA sequence: TGTGCCAGCAGTTTTGATTTGCCCTACGAGCAGTACTTC. It specifies CASSFDLPYEQYF.

V usage is TRBV9 and J usage is TRBJ1-1; a possible D gene is TRBD1 (5 bases). Germline loops: CDR1 SGDLS, CDR2 YYNGEE. This CDR3 is built from 15 residues. Deletions cut 7 bases from V and 1 base from J, with 17 bases between. CDR3 coding DNA: TGTGCCAGCGCCAGAACGGGGCAGACGAACACTGAAGCTTTCTTT. Translation: CASARTGQTNTEAFF.

CDR3 in DNA: TGTGCCAGCAGCTCCGACAGGGGGCATGGTCAGCCCCAGCATTTT. Protein product: CASSSDRGHGQPQHF. This chain links TRBV7-9 with TRBJ1-5; TRBD1 matches 10 bases. Germline-derived CDR1 and CDR2 are SEHNR and FQNEAQ (reference sequence). The CDR3 length is 15 residues. J lost 6 bases, V lost 4 bases, and 6 bases had no gene match.

The chain combines TRBV11-2 with TRBJ2-1; D unresolved. V was shortened by 0 bases and J by 0 bases, with 9 bases between the two germline ends. This CDR3 has 16 residues. In germline, CDR1 is SGHAT, CDR2 FQNNGV. CDR3 sequence: CASSLDPSLSYNEQFF. The DNA of the CDR3 is TGTGCCAGCAGCTTAGATCCATCGCTCTCCTACAATGAGCAGTTCTTC.

This clone occurred a few times. The chain recombines TRBV11-3 with TRBJ2-7; the D gene could be TRBD1 or TRBD2 (7 bases each). The CDR3 is 13 residues long. Trimming removed 4 bases at V and 2 bases at J, with 9 bases between. Germline V gene sequence: CDR1 SGHNT, CDR2 YENEEA. CDR3 nucleotides: TGTGCCAGCAGCTCAGGGGGGGCCTACGAGCAGTACTTC. The encoded protein is CASSSGGAYEQYF.

Details on this clone: Germline and junction disagree at one end, which may indicate a read error. This CDR3 reads CASSANEQGTGTQYF. For the CDR3, the DNA is TGTGCCAGCAGTGCCAACGAACAGGGTACAGGTACGCAGTATTTT. The chain couples TRBV25-1 to TRBJ2-3; weak D call: TRBD1 (6 bases). From germline, CDR1 is MGHDK and CDR2 SYGVNS. There are 15 residues in the CDR3.

This clone has only one observation. The J gene is TRBJ2-4, the V gene TRBV11-2, with D perhaps matching TRBD1 (5 bases). V shed 1 base and J shed 8 bases, with 15 bases lying between them. The CDR3 loop spans 15 amino acids. From germline, CDR1 is SGHAT and CDR2 FQNNGV. The CDR3 DNA follows: TGTGCCAGCAGCTTAGTAGGGGCAGGGCCGGACATTCAGTACTTC. Translating gives CASSLVGAGPDIQYF. Drawing the rest from reference TRBV11-2 and TRBJ2-4, the complete variable domain is EAGVAQSPRYKIIEKRQSVAFWCNPISGHATLYWYQQILGQGPKLLIQFQNNGVVDDSQLPKDRFSAERLKGVDSTLKIQPAKLEDSAVYLCASSLVGAGPDIQYFGAGTRLSVL.

This clone turned up a few times. V is TRBV6-4 and J is TRBJ1-4; 11 bases are a match to TRBD1. The germline gives CDR1 MRHNA, CDR2 SNTAGT. There are 15 residues in the CDR3. The V and J ends lost 4 bases and 7 bases, in that order; junction bases with no gene match: 5. In nucleotides, the CDR3 is TGTGCCAGCAGTGTTTCCGGGACAGGGGGTGAAAAACTGTTTTTT. This codes for CASSVSGTGGEKLFF.

The chain is built from TRBV7-9 and TRBJ2-1; D gene ambiguous. V lost 7 bases and J lost 3, with 13 bases in between. CDR1 and CDR2 from the germline V gene are SEHNR and FQNEAQ (reference sequence). This CDR3 contains 14 residues. CDR3 sequence reads: CASTPDGIYNEQFF. As DNA, the CDR3 is TGTGCCAGCACCCCTGATGGGATCTACAATGAGCAGTTCTTC.

This clone was observed a few times. The genes are TRBV5-4 and TRBJ2-7; D is possibly TRBD2 (6 bases). Trimming shortened V by 2 bases and J by 0 bases, and 9 bases separated the two germline ends. The CDR3 covers 14 residues. Germline V CDR1 and CDR2: SGHNT, YYREEE (reference sequence). CDR3 protein: CASSFGTGSYEQYF. CDR3 coding DNA: TGTGCCAGCAGCTTCGGGACTGGCTCCTACGAGCAGTACTTC. The whole variable domain, filled in from reference TRBV5-4 and TRBJ2-7, reads ETGVTQSPTHLIKTRGQQVTLRCSSQSGHNTVSWYQQALGQGPQFIFQYYREEENGRGNFPPRFSGLQFPNYSSELNVNALELDDSALYLCASSFGTGSYEQYFGPGTRLTVT.

This clone was picked up one time. J is TRBJ1-1 and V is TRBV5-6, with unresolved D. The CDR3 covers 15 residues. Trimming pared 2 bases from V and 5 bases from J, leaving 16 bases between. Germline V gene data show CDR1 as SGHDT and CDR2 as YYEEEE. CDR3 in amino acids: CASSLDHGPGTEAFF. Written as DNA, the CDR3 is TGTGCCAGCAGCTTAGATCACGGGCCCGGGACTGAAGCTTTCTTT.

The CDR3 DNA sequence: TGTGCCAGCATACTGGAATCCTACGAGCAGTACTTC. This sequence encodes CASILESYEQYF. The chain has TRBV2 and TRBJ2-7; D gene ambiguous. Germline loops: CDR1 SNHLY, CDR2 FYNNEI. V was shortened by 7 bases and J by 1 base, with 8 bases between the two germline ends. This CDR3 region has 12 residues. The full variable domain, its missing parts supplied by reference TRBV2 and TRBJ2-7, is EPEVTQTPSHQVTQMGQEVILRCVPISNHLYFYWYRQILGQKVEFLVSFYNNEISEKSEIFDDQFSVERPDGSNFTLKIRSTKLEDSAMYFCASILESYEQYFGPGTRLTVT.

The V gene is TRBV27, the J gene TRBJ2-7, with 7 bases matching TRBD2. Germline V gene sequence: CDR1 MNHEY, CDR2 SMNVEV (reference sequence). With 2 bases clipped from V and 1 base from J, the junction kept 2 bases outside the gene matches. The CDR3 totals 14 residues. The CDR3 region is CASSLAGESYEQYF. In DNA form, the CDR3 reads TGTGCCAGCAGTTTAGCGGGAGAATCCTACGAGCAGTACTTC.

V and J are TRBV19 and TRBJ1-2; no clear D gene. The CDR3 covers 14 residues. V was trimmed by 3 bases and J by 3 bases, leaving 11 bases between them. The germline gives CDR1 LNHDA, CDR2 SQIVND (reference sequence). CDR3 protein: CASSIAVRDYGYTF. DNA for the CDR3: TGTGCCAGTAGTATTGCAGTAAGGGACTATGGCTACACCTTC.

The chain recombines TRBV7-9 with TRBJ1-1; D not resolved. The V gene's germline CDR1 is SEHNR and CDR2 FQNEAQ (reference sequence). The CDR3 contains 12 residues. The ends were cut back, 1 base at V and 8 bases at J, with 8 bases in the middle. The CDR3, as DNA: TGTGCCAGCAGCTTAGGCCCCGGGGAAGCTTTCTTT. It codes for CASSLGPGEAFF.

V usage is TRBV4-1 and J usage is TRBJ1-2; D remains unclear. CDR1 MGHRA and CDR2 YSYEKL come from the germline V gene. Trimming shortened V by 2 bases and J by 2 bases, and 9 bases separated the two germline ends. The CDR3 totals 14 residues. CDR3 nucleotide sequence: TGCGCCAGCAGCCAACTCACCAGAAACTATGGCTACACCTTC. This translates into CASSQLTRNYGYTF.